The T cell receptor beta chain under discussion was sequenced for a study of PD-1 and CTLA-4 blockade in melanoma. Between the trimmed V and J ends, which lost 5 bases and 0 bases, there was a span of 8 bases. Germline lookup yields CDR1 MNHEY and CDR2 SVGAGI. The CDR3 length is 14 residues. The table came from immunoSEQ multiplex PCR; TCRdb's copy has only in-frame clones and leaves some out. The sample has approximately 17,000 clones, under 85% seen once. This sequence joins TRBV6-5 and TRBJ1-3; D unclear. The input for sequencing was CD8+ T cells from peripheral blood, taken before anti-PD-1 treatment. The receptor was derived from a human donor with melanoma. CDR3 coding DNA: TGTGCCAGCAGTCCGGGCAGCTCTGGAAACACCATATATTTT. Its translation: CASSPGSSGNTIYF.